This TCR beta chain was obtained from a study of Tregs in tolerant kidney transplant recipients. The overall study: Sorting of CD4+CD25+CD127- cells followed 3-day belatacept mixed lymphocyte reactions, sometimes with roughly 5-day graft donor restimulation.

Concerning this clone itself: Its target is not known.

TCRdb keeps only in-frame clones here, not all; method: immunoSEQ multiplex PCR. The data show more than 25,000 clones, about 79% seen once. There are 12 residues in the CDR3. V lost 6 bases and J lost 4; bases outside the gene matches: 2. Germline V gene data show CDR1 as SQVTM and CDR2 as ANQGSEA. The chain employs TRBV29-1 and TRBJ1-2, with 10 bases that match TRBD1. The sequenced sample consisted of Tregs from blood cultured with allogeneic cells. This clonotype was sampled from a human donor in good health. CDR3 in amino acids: CSVDRGPYGYTF. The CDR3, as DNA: TGCAGCGTCGACAGGGGGCCCTATGGCTACACCTTC.